The rows below give T cell receptor beta chains drawn from one sample of a study of vaccination effects on CD4 cells after COVID-19. The data were produced by immunoSEQ multiplex PCR, yet TCRdb's version contains in-frame clones alone and is incomplete. The table has about 66,000 clones, roughly 76% seen once. These receptors' antigens are unknown. This sample comprised CD4+ T cells from PBMCs cultured with HCoV-OC43 spike peptides, obtained after COVID-19 vaccination. The receptors here all came from a human donor who received a COVID-19 vaccine. The conserved cysteine and the conserved F or W are not part of the CDR3 here.

J gene	CDR3 length	V gene	CDR3 protein
TRBJ2-4	17	TRBV5-6	ASRHWGTSGGLAKNIQY
TRBJ2-5	15	TRBV7-2	ASSLSAGARVKETQY
TRBJ1-2	11	TRBV5-8	ASSLERDYGYT
TRBJ2-1	11	TRBV5-1	ASSLGTGDEQF
TRBJ1-2	10	TRBV28	ASSPYGHGYT
TRBJ1-1	12	TRBV6-4	ASSPGARGTEAF
TRBJ2-1	12	TRBV2	ASKALAGLNEQF
TRBJ2-3	14	TRBV11-2	ASSLGGPSSTDTQY
TRBJ1-1	12	TRBV19	ASSERGLNTEAF
TRBJ2-5	12	TRBV5-1	ASSLGIQRETQY
TRBJ1-3	13	TRBV30	AWSSHSGSGNTIY
TRBJ1-6	14	TRBV6-1	ASTDGGLTYNSPLH
TRBJ1-6	14	TRBV21-1	ASSLTTGSYNSPLH
TRBJ1-2	9	TRBV6-5	ASNTNYGYT
TRBJ1-2	11	TRBV7-2	ASSLVSGYGYT
TRBJ2-2	11	TRBV2	AIFGQATGELF
TRBJ1-3	12	TRBV30	AWRTTGSGNTIY
TRBJ1-2	11	TRBV19	ASSLGTVYGYT
TRBJ1-4	13	TRBV24-1	ATSDPGQGGEKLF
TRBJ1-2	12	TRBV10-1	ASRGGLVFYGYT
TRBJ2-2	11	TRBV2	ASSVTNTGELF
TRBJ2-5	13	TRBV7-2	ASSLYSTGQETQY
TRBJ1-5	14	TRBV5-3	ARSLSPGQDNQPQH
TRBJ1-6	16	TRBV5-1	ASSLGQGTLFINSPLH
TRBJ1-4	13	TRBV30	AWSPRDRVDEKLF